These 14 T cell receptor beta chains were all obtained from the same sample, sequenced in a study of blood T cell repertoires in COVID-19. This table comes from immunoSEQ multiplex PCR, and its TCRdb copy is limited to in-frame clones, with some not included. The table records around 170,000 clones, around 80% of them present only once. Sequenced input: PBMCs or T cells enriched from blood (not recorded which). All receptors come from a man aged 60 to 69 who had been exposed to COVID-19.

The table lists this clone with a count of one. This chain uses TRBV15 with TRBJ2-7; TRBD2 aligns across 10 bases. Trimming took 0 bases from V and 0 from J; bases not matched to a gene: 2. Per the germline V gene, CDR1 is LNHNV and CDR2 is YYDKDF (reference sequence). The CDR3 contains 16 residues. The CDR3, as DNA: TGTGCCACCAGCAGAGAACGGACTAGCGGCTCCTACGAGCAGTACTTC. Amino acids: CATSRERTSGSYEQYF.

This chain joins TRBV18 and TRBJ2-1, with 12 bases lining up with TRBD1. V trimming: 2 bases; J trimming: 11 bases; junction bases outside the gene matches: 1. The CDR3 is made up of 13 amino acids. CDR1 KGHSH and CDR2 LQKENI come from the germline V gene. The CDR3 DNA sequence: TGTGCCAGCTCACCAGGGACAGGGGGCCAGCAGTTCTTC. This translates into CASSPGTGGQQFF.

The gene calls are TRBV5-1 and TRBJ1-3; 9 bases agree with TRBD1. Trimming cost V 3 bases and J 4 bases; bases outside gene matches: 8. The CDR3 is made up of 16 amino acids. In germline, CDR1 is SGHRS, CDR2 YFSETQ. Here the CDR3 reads CASSYDTGTGGNTIYF. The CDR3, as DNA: TGCGCCAGCAGCTACGACACCGGGACAGGGGGAAACACCATATATTTT.

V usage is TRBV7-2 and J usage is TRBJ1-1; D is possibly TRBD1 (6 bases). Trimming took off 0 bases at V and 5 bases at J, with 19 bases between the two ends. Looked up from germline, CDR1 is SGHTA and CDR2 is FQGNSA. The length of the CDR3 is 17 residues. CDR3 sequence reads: CASSLAAGRGRGTEAFF. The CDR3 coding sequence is TGTGCCAGCAGCTTAGCGGCTGGCAGGGGTAGAGGAACTGAAGCTTTCTTT.

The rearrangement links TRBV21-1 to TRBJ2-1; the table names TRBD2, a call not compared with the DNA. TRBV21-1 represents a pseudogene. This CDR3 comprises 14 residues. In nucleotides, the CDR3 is TGTGCTAGGGAGGGGAGCTCCCACGGTAATGAGCAGTTCTTC. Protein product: CAREGSSHGNEQFF.

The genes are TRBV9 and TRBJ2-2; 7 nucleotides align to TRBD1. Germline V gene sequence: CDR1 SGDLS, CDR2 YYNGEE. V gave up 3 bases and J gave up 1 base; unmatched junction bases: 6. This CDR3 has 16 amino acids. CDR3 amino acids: CASSARQGQNTGELFF. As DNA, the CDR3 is TGTGCCAGCAGCGCGAGACAGGGTCAGAACACCGGGGAGCTGTTTTTT.

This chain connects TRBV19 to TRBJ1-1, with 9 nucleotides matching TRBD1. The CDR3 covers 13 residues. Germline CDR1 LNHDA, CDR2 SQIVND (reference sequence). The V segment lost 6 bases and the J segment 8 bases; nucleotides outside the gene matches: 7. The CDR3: CASRETGGGEAFF. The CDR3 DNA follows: TGTGCCAGTAGGGAGACAGGGGGAGGCGAAGCTTTCTTT.

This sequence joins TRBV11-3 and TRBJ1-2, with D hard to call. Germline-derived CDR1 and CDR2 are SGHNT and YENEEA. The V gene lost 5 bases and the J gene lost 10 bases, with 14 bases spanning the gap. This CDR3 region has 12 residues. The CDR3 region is CASSATLGFYTF. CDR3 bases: TGTGCCAGCAGCGCGACGCTCGGGTTCTACACCTTC.

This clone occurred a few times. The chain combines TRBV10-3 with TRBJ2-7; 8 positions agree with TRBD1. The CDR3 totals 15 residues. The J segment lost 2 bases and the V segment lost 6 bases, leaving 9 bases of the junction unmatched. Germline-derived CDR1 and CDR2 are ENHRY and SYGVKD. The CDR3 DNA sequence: TGTGCCATCAGCCCGAGGGGGACAGGAGCCTACGAGCAGTACTTC. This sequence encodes CAISPRGTGAYEQYF.

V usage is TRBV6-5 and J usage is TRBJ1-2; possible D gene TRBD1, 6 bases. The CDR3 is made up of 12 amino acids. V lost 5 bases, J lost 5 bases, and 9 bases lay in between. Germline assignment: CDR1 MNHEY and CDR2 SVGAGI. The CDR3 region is CASSPGQYGYTF. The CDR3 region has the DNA TGTGCCAGCAGTCCCGGACAGTATGGCTACACCTTC.

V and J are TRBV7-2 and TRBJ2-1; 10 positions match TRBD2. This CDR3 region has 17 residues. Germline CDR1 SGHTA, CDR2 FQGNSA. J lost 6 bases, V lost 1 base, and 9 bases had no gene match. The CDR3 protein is CASSLEPLAGATNEQFF. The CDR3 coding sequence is TGTGCCAGCAGCTTAGAACCCCTAGCGGGAGCTACCAATGAGCAGTTCTTC.

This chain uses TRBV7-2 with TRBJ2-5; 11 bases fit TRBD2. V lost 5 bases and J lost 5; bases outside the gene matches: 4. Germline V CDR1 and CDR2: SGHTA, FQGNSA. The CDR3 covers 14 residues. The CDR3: CASSRGLAVETQYF. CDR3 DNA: TGTGCCAGCAGCCGGGGACTAGCGGTGGAGACCCAGTACTTC. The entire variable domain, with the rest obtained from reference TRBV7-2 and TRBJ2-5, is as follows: GAGVSQSPSNKVTEKGKDVELRCDPISGHTALYWYRQSLGQGLEFLIYFQGNSAPDKSGLPSDRFSAERTGGSVSTLTIQRTQQEDSAVYLCASSRGLAVETQYFGPGTRLLVL.

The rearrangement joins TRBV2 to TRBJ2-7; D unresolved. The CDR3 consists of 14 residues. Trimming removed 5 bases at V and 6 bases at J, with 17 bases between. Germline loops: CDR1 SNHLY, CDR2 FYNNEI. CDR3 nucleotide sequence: TGTGCCAGCAGTCCCTTTTCGTCCGTCCCCGAGCAGTACTTC. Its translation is CASSPFSSVPEQYF.

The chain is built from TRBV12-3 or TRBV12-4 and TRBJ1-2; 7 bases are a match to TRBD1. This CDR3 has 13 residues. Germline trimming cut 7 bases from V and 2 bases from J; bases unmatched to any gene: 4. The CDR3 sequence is CASTSGQNYGYTF. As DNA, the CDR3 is TGTGCCAGCACCTCGGGACAGAACTATGGCTACACCTTC.